The rows below give T cell receptor beta chains drawn from one sample of a study of blood T cell repertoires in COVID-19. The protocol was immunoSEQ multiplex PCR, while the TCRdb copy is restricted to in-frame clones and leaves out a portion. The sample shows nearly 200,000 clones, 85% of them seen only once. Material: peripheral blood. These receptors all stem from a man in his sixties with COVID-19, enrolled during active disease. Each CDR3 is given with its conserved first and last residue. A D gene is named only where the DNA matches it firmly. A row's size may be missing; if present it is once, few, many or a size class.

J gene | clone size | D gene | V gene | CDR3 DNA | CDR3 protein
TRBJ1-1 | . | TRBD1 | TRBV24-1 | TGTGCCACCAGTGAGATGACAGGGCCAACTGAAGCTTTCTTT | CATSEMTGPTEAFF
TRBJ2-3 | . | . | TRBV19 | TGTGCCAGTAGTGCCCGTTCGTACAGGGTTGGGGGCACAGATACGCAGTATTTT | CASSARSYRVGGTDTQYF
TRBJ1-1 | . | . | TRBV4-2 | TGTGCCACCGCGGGGAACACTGAAGCTTTCTTT | CATAGNTEAFF
TRBJ2-2 | few | . | TRBV19 | TGTGCCAGTACCGCGGGACTTATCACCGGGGAGCTGTTTTTT | CASTAGLITGELFF
TRBJ1-6 | . | . | TRBV10-3 | TGTGCCCTCCGGTCCCGCGCTAATTCACCCCTCCACTTT | CALRSRANSPLHF
TRBJ1-3 | . | . | TRBV7-2 | TGTGCCAGCAGCCCTGGAGCCTCTGGAAACACCATATATTTT | CASSPGASGNTIYF
TRBJ1-5 | . | . | TRBV28 | TGTGCCAGCAGTTTATCTGGGGGCCAGCCCCAGCATTTT | CASSLSGGQPQHF
TRBJ1-2 | . | TRBD1 | TRBV3-1/TRBV3-2 | TGTGCCAGCAGCCAAGCCTTGGACAGGGTTCTTCGGGGCTACACCTTC | CASSQALDRVLRGYTF
TRBJ1-1 | . | . | TRBV2 | TGTGCCAGCAGTGTTTGGCAGAACACTGAAGCTTTCTTT | CASSVWQNTEAFF
TRBJ2-3 | few | TRBD1 | TRBV11-2 | TGTGCCAGCAGCTTCCAGGGGGCTGGGGCAGATACGCAGTATTTT | CASSFQGAGADTQYF
TRBJ1-3 | . | . | TRBV5-4 | TGTGCCAGCAGCCCGGGGCGGGGCCAGTTCTCTGGAAACACCATATATTTT | CASSPGRGQFSGNTIYF
TRBJ1-1 | . | . | TRBV4-3 | TGCGCCAGCAGCCAAGACGGGGGATCGAACACTGAAGCTTTCTTT | CASSQDGGSNTEAFF
TRBJ1-3 | . | . | TRBV12-5 | TGTGCTAGTGGTTTGGTAACCGGCGGGAGCTCTGGAAACACCATATATTTT | CASGLVTGGSSGNTIYF
TRBJ1-2 | . | TRBD1 | TRBV19 | TGTGCCAGTAGTATTAGCGGACAGGGAAAGTATGGCTACACCTTC | CASSISGQGKYGYTF
TRBJ2-7 | . | . | TRBV28 | TGTGCCAGCAGTTTACCCATACAGCCCTACGAGCAGTACTTC | CASSLPIQPYEQYF
TRBJ1-2 | . | . | TRBV25-1 | TGTGCCAGCAGTGCGCAGGCTTATGGCTACACCTTC | CASSAQAYGYTF
TRBJ2-1 | . | . | TRBV20-1 | TGCAGTGCTCCCTGGGCGAATGAGCAGTTCTTC | CSAPWANEQFF
TRBJ2-2 | . | . | TRBV19 | TGTGCCAGTAGTATAGTTTTAGAGGGAGTAGGCACCGGGGAGCTGTTTTTT | CASSIVLEGVGTGELFF
TRBJ1-1 | . | TRBD1 | TRBV18 | TGTGCCAGCTCACCACTGGACAGGGAAGCTTTCTTT | CASSPLDREAFF
TRBJ1-3 | . | . | TRBV3-1/TRBV3-2 | TGTGCCAGCAGCCTACAGGGTTCTGGAAACACCATATATTTT | CASSLQGSGNTIYF
TRBJ2-7 | . | TRBD1 | TRBV7-6 | TGTGCCAGCAGCTCCCAAACGGACAGGGTTTACGAGCAGTACTTC | CASSSQTDRVYEQYF
TRBJ1-4 | . | TRBD1 | TRBV14 | TGTGCCAGCAGCCAAGATCGTGGGGACAGGGTTGAAAAACTGTTTTTT | CASSQDRGDRVEKLFF
TRBJ2-1 | . | TRBD1 | TRBV5-1 | TGCGCCAGCAGCGGCCGACAGGGAAGGGAAGGCAATGAGCAGTTCTTC | CASSGRQGREGNEQFF
TRBJ1-2 | . | . | TRBV21-1 | TGTGCCGCCACCCTTCGAGGGGGCTATGGCTACACCTTC | CAATLRGGYGYTF
TRBJ1-1 | few | TRBD1 | TRBV6-5 | TGTGCCAGCAGCTGGACAGGGCGGCAGGACACTGAAGCTTTCTTT | CASSWTGRQDTEAFF
TRBJ1-3 | few | TRBD1 | TRBV7-6 | TGTGCCAGCAGTCCGTCGACAGGGGGCTTCTCTGGAAACACCATATATTTT | CASSPSTGGFSGNTIYF
TRBJ2-1 | . | . | TRBV5-1 | TGCGCCAGCAGCCCGGGGGGCCAGCTGAGCTCCTACAATGAGCAGTTCTTC | CASSPGGQLSSYNEQFF
TRBJ2-1 | . | TRBD1 | TRBV14 | TGTGCCAGCAGCCCCTTAGGGACAGCGACCTACAATGAGCAGTTCTTC | CASSPLGTATYNEQFF
TRBJ1-2 | . | . | TRBV12-1 | TGTGCCAGCAGCTTACAGGGGGCGCAGCTCAGAAATGGCTACACCTTC | CASSLQGAQLRNGYTF
TRBJ1-1 | few | TRBD1 | TRBV5-6 | TGTGCCAGCAGCTCGACAGGGATCGGCACTGAAGCTTTCTTT | CASSSTGIGTEAFF
TRBJ2-3 | . | TRBD2 | TRBV28 | TGTGCCAGCAGGGCGAGCGGGGCGGATACGCAGTATTTT | CASRASGADTQYF
TRBJ2-1 | . | TRBD1 | TRBV7-2 | TGTGCCAGCAGCTTGATCACAGGGGTCGGCAATGAGCAGTTCTTC | CASSLITGVGNEQFF
TRBJ1-5 | . | . | TRBV11-2 | TGTGCCAGCAGCTTAGGACAGTCCAATCAGCCCCAGCATTTT | CASSLGQSNQPQHF
TRBJ2-2 | . | . | TRBV7-2 | TGTGCCAGCAGCTCCGACTCGAACACCGGGGAGCTGTTTTTT | CASSSDSNTGELFF
TRBJ1-1 | few | . | TRBV4-3 | TGCGCCAGCAGCCAAGTACCGGGCACTGAAGCTTTCTTT | CASSQVPGTEAFF
TRBJ1-1 | . | . | TRBV7-6 | TGTGCCAGCAGCTTAGCGGCAGGGGTCACTGAAGCTTTCTTT | CASSLAAGVTEAFF
TRBJ2-1 | . | TRBD2 | TRBV3-1/TRBV3-2 | TGTGCCAGCAGCCAACGTAGCGGGAGGCCTTCCTACAATGAGCAGTTCTTC | CASSQRSGRPSYNEQFF
TRBJ2-2 | . | . | TRBV6-2/TRBV6-3 | TGTGCCAGCAGTCTACAGGGACCCAGGGAGCTGTTTTTT | CASSLQGPRELFF
TRBJ2-5 | once | TRBD2 | TRBV3-1/TRBV3-2 | TGTGCCAGCAGCCAGATCCGGGGGGGGGAGACCCAGTACTTC | CASSQIRGGETQYF
TRBJ1-6 | once | . | TRBV28 | TGTGCCAGCAGTCAGGGGTATAATTCACCCCTCCACTTT | CASSQGYNSPLHF
TRBJ2-1 | . | . | TRBV18 | TGTGCCAGCTCCCAAACCCCAGGGATGGCCAGGAATGAGCAGTTCTTC | CASSQTPGMARNEQFF
TRBJ2-1 | . | . | TRBV27 | TGTGCCAGCAGTTTAAGCGGAGAGCAGTTCTTC | CASSLSGEQFF
TRBJ2-5 | . | TRBD2 | TRBV4-2 | TGTGCCAGCAGCCAGACCCCTGGGCTAGCGGGAGGAGAGACCCAGTACTTC | CASSQTPGLAGGETQYF
TRBJ1-2 | . | . | TRBV18 | TGTGCCAGCTCACGGGGACCGGGGGCTAACTATGGCTACACCTTC | CASSRGPGANYGYTF
TRBJ2-5 | once | TRBD1 | TRBV5-1 | TGCGCCAGCAGCTGGGGGACAGGTCAAGAGACCCAGTACTTC | CASSWGTGQETQYF
TRBJ2-2 | . | . | TRBV9 | TGTGCCAGCAGCGTAGAACCGGCCGGGGAGCTGTTTTTT | CASSVEPAGELFF
TRBJ1-2 | once | . | TRBV5-6 | TGTGCCAGCAGCTGGTTTGGGGCCCAGGAGTCCTATGGCTACACCTTC | CASSWFGAQESYGYTF
TRBJ2-7 | . | TRBD1 | TRBV18 | TGTGCCAGCTCACGAGGGACAGGGGAAGAGCAGTACTTC | CASSRGTGEEQYF
TRBJ1-6 | few | TRBD1 | TRBV7-9 | TGTGCCAGCAGCTTAACCTCACAGGGGGCATCTTCACCCCTCCACTTT | CASSLTSQGASSPLHF
TRBJ2-4 | . | TRBD2 | TRBV7-9 | TGTGCCAGCAGCTTATCGGGAGGGCCTCGCGTCGACATTCAGTACTTC | CASSLSGGPRVDIQYF
TRBJ1-1 | few | . | TRBV6-5 | TGTGCCAGCCGTTCGCCAGGGTTGGGCACTGAAGCTTTCTTT | CASRSPGLGTEAFF
TRBJ1-1 | . | . | TRBV18 | TGTGCCAGCTCACCAAGCAGGTCCTCGGAAGCTTTCTTT | CASSPSRSSEAFF
TRBJ1-5 | . | . | TRBV12-5 | TGTGCTAGTGGTTTGGGGGGGCCCGATCAGCCCCAGCATTTT | CASGLGGPDQPQHF
TRBJ1-6 | . | TRBD1 | TRBV7-2 | TGTGCCAGCAGCTTAACAGGGGGCCCCTATTCACCCCTCCACTTT | CASSLTGGPYSPLHF